The 21 T cell receptor beta chains below were found in one sample sequenced in a study of shared clonotypes between healthy human individuals. The assay was immunoSEQ multiplex PCR, and TCRdb's table has in-frame clones only and misses some. The repertoire consists of some 2,100,000 clones, with about 94% occurring once and the leading ten covering approximately 0.13%. Input material: naive CD4+ T cells sorted from blood. Subset given: CD45RA+ positively selected. The receptor set was obtained from a young man in good health.

J is TRBJ1-4 and V is TRBV5-1; D perhaps matches TRBD1 (5 bases). From germline, CDR1 is SGHRS and CDR2 YFSETQ. Trimming stripped 3 bases from V and 0 bases from J, with 9 bases between. CDR3 length: 15 residues. CDR3 DNA: TGCGCCAGCAGCTCGATGACAGCAACTAATGAAAAACTGTTTTTT. Translating it yields CASSSMTATNEKLFF.

The chain has TRBV5-1 and TRBJ1-6; weak D call: TRBD1 (6 bases). The germline V gene encodes CDR1 SGHRS and CDR2 YFSETQ. The CDR3 length is 18 residues. With 3 bases removed from V and 0 bases from J, the gap between germline ends came to 16 bases. CDR3 sequence (DNA): TGCGCCAGCAGCTCTGGACAGACCATCAGCTCCTATAATTCACCCCTCCACTTT. Translated: CASSSGQTISSYNSPLHF. Drawing the rest from reference TRBV5-1 and TRBJ1-6, the complete variable domain is KAGVTQTPRYLIKTRGQQVTLSCSPISGHRSVSWYQQTPGQGLQFLFEYFSETQRNKGNFPGRFSGRQFSNSRSEMNVSTLELGDSALYLCASSSGQTISSYNSPLHFGNGTRLTVT.

The chain recombines TRBV6-1 with TRBJ1-2; 9 bases are a match to TRBD1. Germline CDR1 reads MNHNS; CDR2 reads SASEGT. The length of the CDR3 is 17 residues. V was clipped by 3 bases and J by 3 bases; unmatched bases: 11. The CDR3 DNA reads as TGTGCCAGCAGTGACCTAGCCGGGACAGGGTGGGACTATGGCTACACCTTC. The encoded protein is CASSDLAGTGWDYGYTF.

Comment on this clone: In the same sample, other DNA sequences code for this CDR3. This chain uses TRBV30 with TRBJ2-5, with D possibly being TRBD1 (6 bases). The CDR3 runs to 12 residues. CDR1 GTSNPN and CDR2 SVGIG come from the germline V gene (reference sequence). V lost 0 bases, J lost 4 bases, and 6 bases lay in between. The chain's CDR3 is CAWSVGGETQYF. Here the CDR3 DNA reads TGTGCCTGGAGTGTAGGGGGAGAGACCCAGTACTTC.

The chain links TRBV5-1 to TRBJ2-3, with unresolved D. The V gene's germline CDR1 is SGHRS and CDR2 YFSETQ. V lost 2 bases to trimming and J lost 2 bases, with 9 bases between them. The CDR3 length is 14 residues. The CDR3 spells CASSFGQPTDTQYF. For the CDR3, the DNA is TGCGCCAGCAGCTTTGGGCAACCCACAGATACGCAGTATTTT.

This chain connects TRBV5-1 to TRBJ2-3; D may correspond to TRBD1 or TRBD2 (5 bases each). There are 14 residues in the CDR3. The V end was cut by 3 bases, the J end by 4 bases, with 12 bases between. Per the germline V gene, CDR1 is SGHRS and CDR2 is YFSETQ. The CDR3, as DNA: TGCGCCAGCAGCTGGGGACCAACGGCAGATACGCAGTATTTT. This codes for CASSWGPTADTQYF.

This chain uses TRBV2 with TRBJ2-5, with 8 nucleotides matching TRBD2. Germline V lookup: CDR1 SNHLY, CDR2 FYNNEI. V was pared by 0 bases and J by 1 base, with 10 bases of the junction left unmatched. The CDR3 totals 18 residues. CDR3 in amino acids: CASSEALAGLFIQETQYF. The CDR3 region has the DNA TGTGCCAGCAGTGAAGCGCTAGCGGGCCTCTTTATCCAAGAGACCCAGTACTTC.

V usage is TRBV4-1 and J usage is TRBJ2-7; 12 bases line up with TRBD2. Germline trimming cut 1 base from V and 4 bases from J; bases unmatched to any gene: 8. Germline V gene lookup returns CDR1 MGHRA and CDR2 YSYEKL. This CDR3 spans 17 amino acids. The CDR3 DNA follows: TGCGCCAGCAGCCAAGCTAGCGGGGGGGCCAGCGGGTACGAGCAGTACTTC. Translating it yields CASSQASGGASGYEQYF.

The chain employs TRBV19 and TRBJ1-3; no clear D. Trimming removed 6 bases from V and 0 bases from J, with 9 bases in between. The CDR3 loop spans 14 amino acids. CDR1 and CDR2 from the germline V gene are LNHDA and SQIVND (reference sequence). DNA of the CDR3: TGTGCCAGTAGATACGGGAGCTCTGGAAACACCATATATTTT. Protein sequence: CASRYGSSGNTIYF.

This chain uses TRBV5-1 with TRBJ1-2; possibly TRBD1 for D (5 bases). The ends were cut back, 0 bases at V and 3 bases at J, with 12 bases in the middle. Germline CDR1 SGHRS, CDR2 YFSETQ. CDR3 size: 15 residues. DNA for the CDR3: TGCGCCAGCAGCTTGGGAGAGGGGCCCTACTATGGCTACACCTTC. Translating it yields CASSLGEGPYYGYTF.

The V gene is TRBV4-1, the J gene TRBJ1-5; maybe TRBD1 (5 bases). V was clipped by 0 bases and J by 0 bases, with 15 bases between them. This CDR3 spans 18 amino acids. From germline, CDR1 is MGHRA and CDR2 YSYEKL. In DNA form, the CDR3 reads TGCGCCAGCAGCCAAGAGGGGGGACGAACAGATAGCAATCAGCCCCAGCATTTT. Encoded protein: CASSQEGGRTDSNQPQHF.

V usage is TRBV11-2 and J usage is TRBJ1-1; D is perhaps TRBD1 (5 bases). The CDR3 contains 15 residues. Germline CDR1 is SGHAT and CDR2 is FQNNGV. Trimming stripped 0 bases from V and 0 bases from J, with 8 bases between. The CDR3 sequence: CASSLEGTVNTEAFF. Written as DNA, the CDR3 is TGTGCCAGCAGCTTAGAAGGGACGGTGAACACTGAAGCTTTCTTT. Based on the CDR3 plus reference TRBV11-2 and TRBJ1-1, the full variable domain is EAGVAQSPRYKIIEKRQSVAFWCNPISGHATLYWYQQILGQGPKLLIQFQNNGVVDDSQLPKDRFSAERLKGVDSTLKIQPAKLEDSAVYLCASSLEGTVNTEAFFGQGTRLTVV.

This chain links TRBV5-6 with TRBJ2-7; tentative D call: TRBD1 (6 bases). This CDR3 contains 16 residues. The germline CDR1 and CDR2 sequences are SGHDT and YYEEEE. The V end was cut by 0 bases, the J end by 0 bases, with 13 bases between. CDR3 sequence reads: CASSLVGQGFSYEQYF. CDR3 nucleotide sequence: TGTGCCAGCAGCTTGGTAGGCCAGGGGTTCTCCTACGAGCAGTACTTC.

This rearrangement joins TRBV6-5 to TRBJ2-3, with D tentatively TRBD1 (5 bases). The CDR3 runs to 14 residues. Germline CDR1 reads MNHEY; CDR2 reads SVGAGI. V was clipped by 10 bases and J by 0 bases, with 14 bases between them. This chain's CDR3 is CATKPQVSTDTQYF. In DNA, the CDR3 is TGTGCCACGAAGCCACAGGTTAGCACAGATACGCAGTATTTT.

The chain carries TRBV7-2 and TRBJ1-4, with no clear D. With 5 bases removed from V and 2 bases from J, the gap between germline ends came to 12 bases. Germline V lookup: CDR1 SGHTA, CDR2 FQGNSA. The length of the CDR3 is 15 residues. This CDR3 reads CASSPPGFTNEKLFF. CDR3 in DNA: TGTGCCAGCAGCCCTCCGGGTTTTACTAATGAAAAACTGTTTTTT.

V usage is TRBV4-3 and J usage is TRBJ1-2, with 7 bases that match TRBD1. The CDR3 totals 16 residues. In germline, CDR1 is LGHNA, CDR2 YSLEER. The junction had 11 bases not matched to a gene; V was cut back by 3 bases and J by 4 bases. The CDR3 bases are TGCGCCAGCAGCCAGACCTCGACAGGGAGCATCTATGGCTACACCTTC. It encodes CASSQTSTGSIYGYTF.

The gene calls are TRBV6-1 and TRBJ1-4; tentative D call: TRBD1 (5 bases). Looked up from germline, CDR1 is MNHNS and CDR2 is SASEGT. Trimming stripped 9 bases from V and 4 bases from J, with 9 bases between. This CDR3 is 12 amino acids long. In DNA form, the CDR3 reads TGTGCCAGTGGGGGGATTAATGAAAAACTGTTTTTT. Amino acid sequence: CASGGINEKLFF.

Worth noting for this clone: Other DNA sequences in the sample encode the same CDR3. The V call is TRBV18, the J call TRBJ2-3; no reliable D call. CDR3 size: 12 residues. V was clipped by 3 bases and J by 2 bases, with 3 bases between them. Germline CDR1 and CDR2: KGHSH and LQKENI. CDR3 nucleotides: TGTGCCAGCTCACCCATCACAGATACGCAGTATTTT. Its protein product is CASSPITDTQYF.

The chain recombines TRBV2 with TRBJ2-7, with 7 bases lining up with TRBD1. Germline CDR1 SNHLY, CDR2 FYNNEI. The CDR3 is made up of 13 amino acids. V trimming: 9 bases; J trimming: 2 bases; junction bases outside the gene matches: 7. CDR3 nucleotide sequence: TGTGCCAGTGGGGCCGACAGGGCCTACGAGCAGTACTTC. Translated: CASGADRAYEQYF.

On this clone: The same CDR3 arises from other DNA sequences in this sample as well. V usage is TRBV5-1 and J usage is TRBJ2-3, with TRBD2 as a possible D gene (6 bases). This CDR3 spans 13 amino acids. V shed 2 bases and J shed 4 bases, with 8 bases lying between them. The germline gives CDR1 SGHRS, CDR2 YFSETQ. As DNA, the CDR3 is TGCGCCAGCAGCTTTAGCGGTCCAGATACGCAGTATTTT. It codes for CASSFSGPDTQYF.

The J gene is TRBJ2-7, the V gene TRBV12-5; 13 positions match TRBD2. The trim removed 0 bases at V and 5 bases at J, leaving 4 bases unmatched. Germline CDR1 LGHNT, CDR2 FRNRAP. This CDR3 spans 16 amino acids. The chain's CDR3 is CASGLVRTSGSDEQYF. The DNA for the CDR3 is TGTGCTAGTGGTTTGGTAAGGACTAGCGGGAGTGACGAGCAGTACTTC.